Each of the 8 T cell receptor beta chains below was sequenced from the same sample in a study of T cell changes during pregnancy in multiple sclerosis. TCRdb's table, derived via immunoSEQ multiplex PCR, lists solely in-frame clones and lacks some. The table has about 18,000 clones, about 88% seen once; the top ten hold roughly 1.3%. Sample: CD4+ T cells from peripheral blood mononuclear cells, taken in the first trimester of pregnancy. All receptors come from a female donor in good health, enrolled as a control in a pregnancy study.

This clone was seen more than once but under ten times. The chain recombines TRBV19 with TRBJ1-1, with a weak D call TRBD1 (5 bases). The V end lost 4 bases, the J end lost 4 bases, and 7 bases lay between the germline ends. The CDR3 runs 12 residues. Per the germline V gene, CDR1 is LNHDA and CDR2 is SQIVND (reference sequence). CDR3 region: CASSKGITEAFF. DNA of the CDR3: TGTGCCAGTAGTAAGGGGATCACTGAAGCTTTCTTT.

The chain combines TRBV5-5 with TRBJ1-1, with 8 bases that match TRBD1. J lost 6 bases, V lost 4 bases, and 8 bases had no gene match. The CDR3 spans 14 residues. Germline V gene sequence: CDR1 SGHKS, CDR2 YYEKEE (reference sequence). This CDR3 is CASSGGTGYSEAFF. DNA for the CDR3: TGTGCCAGCAGCGGCGGGACAGGCTATTCTGAAGCTTTCTTT.

V is TRBV14 and J is TRBJ1-6; D is perhaps TRBD1 (6 bases). This CDR3 is built from 16 residues. V was trimmed by 6 bases and J by 7 bases, leaving 19 bases between them. Per germline, CDR1 SGHDN and CDR2 FVKESK. In DNA, the CDR3 is TGTGCCAGCAGTCCTGCCCCAGGGGCTCAGAATTCACCCCTCCACTTT. It encodes CASSPAPGAQNSPLHF.

This chain uses TRBV7-9 with TRBJ2-1; 9 bases align to TRBD2. Germline V lookup: CDR1 SEHNR, CDR2 FQNEAQ (reference sequence). This CDR3 has 15 residues. V gave up 4 bases and J gave up 6 bases; unmatched junction bases: 7. The CDR3 sequence is CASSSSGRNLNEQFF. The CDR3 nucleotides read TGTGCCAGCAGCTCGAGCGGGAGGAACCTCAATGAGCAGTTCTTC. The entire variable domain, with the rest obtained from reference TRBV7-9 and TRBJ2-1, is as follows: DTGVSQNPRHKITKRGQNVTFRCDPISEHNRLYWYRQTLGQGPEFLTYFQNEAQLEKSRLLSDRFSAERPKGSFSTLEIQRTEQGDSAMYLCASSSSGRNLNEQFFGPGTRLTVL.

V usage is TRBV30 and J usage is TRBJ2-5; TRBD2 is a possible D gene (5 bases). From germline, CDR1 is GTSNPN and CDR2 SVGIG (reference sequence). V was clipped by 0 bases and J by 4 bases, with 9 bases between them. This CDR3 spans 13 amino acids. CDR3: CAWSVPGGETQYF. The CDR3 DNA follows: TGTGCCTGGAGTGTACCAGGAGGAGAGACCCAGTACTTC.

The rearrangement uses TRBV28 and TRBJ1-4, with 7 bases matching TRBD1. Germline lookup yields CDR1 MDHEN and CDR2 SYDVKM. J gave up 11 bases and V 4 bases, and 13 bases lay outside the gene matches. The CDR3 has 15 residues. CDR3: CASSSGDSASRKLFF. Written as DNA, the CDR3 is TGTGCCAGCAGTTCAGGGGACAGCGCCTCTCGGAAACTGTTTTTT.

The chain combines TRBV6-6 with TRBJ2-3, with a tentative D call TRBD1 (6 bases). V lost 6 bases and J lost 3, with 16 bases in between. The CDR3 has 15 residues. CDR1 and CDR2 from the germline V gene are MNHNY and SVGAGI (reference sequence). The CDR3 loop reads CASRPQLGGTDTQYF. The CDR3, as DNA: TGTGCCAGCAGACCCCAGCTAGGGGGTACAGATACGCAGTATTTT.

The V call is TRBV7-2, the J call TRBJ2-1; TRBD2 is a possible D gene (5 bases). Germline loops: CDR1 SGHTA, CDR2 FQGNSA. The CDR3 extends over 18 amino acids. V was trimmed by 1 base and J by 0 bases, leaving 16 bases between them. The chain's CDR3 is CASSLGERGISSYNEQFF. CDR3 DNA: TGTGCCAGCAGCTTAGGGGAACGGGGAATTTCCTCCTACAATGAGCAGTTCTTC.